The 25 T cell receptor beta chains reported below all come from one sample, sequenced in a study of blood T cell repertoires in COVID-19. TCRdb keeps only in-frame clones here, not all; method: immunoSEQ multiplex PCR. Of roughly 380,000 clones in the sample, more than 85% were seen once. Sample: PBMCs or T cells enriched from blood (not recorded which). The receptors were gathered from a woman aged 25 to 45 who had recovered from COVID-19.

CDR3 coding DNA: TGCGCCAGCAGCTTGGCCAGGGGGGACACTGAAGCTTTCTTT. This encodes CASSLARGDTEAFF. V is TRBV5-1 and J is TRBJ1-1; the match to TRBD1 covers 7 bases. Germline trimming cut 0 bases from V and 3 bases from J; bases unmatched to any gene: 2. The germline V gene encodes CDR1 SGHRS and CDR2 YFSETQ. The CDR3 is made up of 14 amino acids.

The rearrangement links TRBV5-1 to TRBJ2-4; possibly TRBD1 for D (5 bases). CDR1 is SGHRS and CDR2 is YFSETQ in the germline V gene. Trimming left V 2 bases short and J 5 bases short, with 14 bases between. The CDR3 sequence is 15 residues long. The CDR3 bases are TGCGCCAGCAGCTTAACTGAAGGGGCCGAAAACATTCAGTACTTC. This translates into CASSLTEGAENIQYF.

Of note for this clone: Other DNA sequences in the same sample also yield this CDR3. The V and J genes are TRBV9 and TRBJ1-1, with D unclear. Germline CDR1 SGDLS, CDR2 YYNGEE. The CDR3 runs 13 residues. V lost 0 bases to trimming and J lost 2 bases, with 5 bases between them. The CDR3 nucleotides read TGTGCCAGCAGCGTAGGGGCCAACACTGAAGCTTTCTTT. Amino acid sequence: CASSVGANTEAFF.

The rearrangement joins TRBV19 to TRBJ1-4; no definite D call. Looked up from germline, CDR1 is LNHDA and CDR2 is SQIVND (reference sequence). This CDR3 is built from 17 residues. V lost 3 bases, J lost 0 bases, and 14 bases lay in between. CDR3 sequence (DNA): TGTGCCAGTAGTATGGGCAGAGAAATTACAACTAATGAAAAACTGTTTTTT. The encoded protein is CASSMGREITTNEKLFF.

This chain connects TRBV5-1 to TRBJ2-5, with 9 positions matching TRBD2. The J segment lost 5 bases and the V segment lost 0 bases, leaving 5 bases of the junction unmatched. CDR3 size: 15 residues. Germline V gene data show CDR1 as SGHRS and CDR2 as YFSETQ. CDR3 region: CASSLAGLAGETQYF. CDR3 DNA sequence: TGCGCCAGCAGCTTGGCGGGTCTAGCGGGGGAGACCCAGTACTTC. The variable domain in full, with the rest retrieved from reference TRBV5-1 and TRBJ2-5, is KAGVTQTPRYLIKTRGQQVTLSCSPISGHRSVSWYQQTPGQGLQFLFEYFSETQRNKGNFPGRFSGRQFSNSRSEMNVSTLELGDSALYLCASSLAGLAGETQYFGPGTRLLVL.

The chain carries TRBV27 and TRBJ2-7, with 8 bases that match TRBD2. Germline values: CDR1 MNHEY, CDR2 SMNVEV (reference sequence). Losses at the gene ends were 8 bases for V and 5 bases for J; bases not matched to a gene: 14. The CDR3 is made up of 15 amino acids. CDR3 loop: CASRPRGTGGNEQYF. CDR3 DNA sequence: TGTGCCAGCCGCCCTCGAGGGACGGGAGGGAACGAGCAGTACTTC.

V gene TRBV7-2 combines with J gene TRBJ2-3; D ambiguous. Trimming removed 10 bases from V and 2 bases from J, with 19 bases in between. This CDR3 contains 15 residues. From germline, CDR1 is SGHTA and CDR2 FQGNSA. CDR3 nucleotide sequence: TGTGCCATCACAGCCATTGTGCCGACCACAGATACGCAGTATTTT. It codes for CAITAIVPTTDTQYF.

The chain combines TRBV24-1 with TRBJ2-1; possibly TRBD1 for D (6 bases). Germline values: CDR1 KGHDR, CDR2 SFDVKD. V was pared by 0 bases and J by 8 bases, with 16 bases between. This CDR3 is 16 amino acids long. DNA of the CDR3: TGTGCCACCAGTGATTTGGGGGGCTTGTACGGGGATGAGCAGTTCTTC. It specifies CATSDLGGLYGDEQFF.

This chain joins TRBV27 and TRBJ1-3; tentatively, D is TRBD1 (5 bases). V was trimmed by 11 bases and J by 0 bases, leaving 14 bases between them. The CDR3 has 14 amino acids. Germline V gene lookup returns CDR1 MNHEY and CDR2 SMNVEV (reference sequence). In DNA form, the CDR3 reads TGTGCCTCGCCCAGGGCCTTCTCTGGAAACACCATATATTTT. Translating gives CASPRAFSGNTIYF.

The CDR3 here is CASSLRRLRGIQYF. The CDR3 DNA is TGTGCCAGCAGCTTGAGGCGGCTTAGAGGCATTCAGTACTTC. V usage is TRBV5-6 and J usage is TRBJ2-4, with unresolved D. In germline, CDR1 is SGHDT, CDR2 YYEEEE. Deletions cut 1 base from V and 9 bases from J, with 14 bases between. The CDR3 spans 14 residues.

This chain uses TRBV28 with TRBJ1-1, with TRBD1 as a possible D gene (6 bases). V shed 6 bases and J shed 7 bases, with 21 bases lying between them. CDR1 and CDR2 from the germline V gene are MDHEN and SYDVKM. CDR3 length equals 15 residues. CDR3 region: CASRLTGTPHREAFF. The DNA of the CDR3 is TGTGCCAGCAGGCTGACAGGTACCCCGCACCGTGAAGCTTTCTTT.

The rearrangement joins TRBV2 to TRBJ2-3; 9 positions agree with TRBD2. Germline trimming cut 4 bases from V and 1 base from J; bases unmatched to any gene: 3. The CDR3 covers 15 residues. CDR1 is SNHLY and CDR2 is FYNNEI in the germline V gene. The CDR3 region is CASSVLAGGTDTQYF. The CDR3 DNA reads as TGTGCCAGCAGTGTATTAGCGGGGGGCACAGATACGCAGTATTTT.

This sequence joins TRBV9 and TRBJ2-5; weak D call: TRBD2 (5 bases). V shed 4 bases and J shed 2 bases, with 12 bases lying between them. Germline V gene sequence: CDR1 SGDLS, CDR2 YYNGEE. The CDR3 is 14 amino acids. CDR3 loop: CASSRSGGQETQYF. CDR3 in DNA: TGTGCCAGCAGCCGCTCGGGCGGGCAAGAGACCCAGTACTTC. The variable domain in full, completed from reference TRBV9 and TRBJ2-5, reads DSGVTQTPKHLITATGQRVTLRCSPRSGDLSVYWYQQSLDQGLQFLIQYYNGEERAKGNILERFSAQQFPDLHSELNLSSLELGDSALYFCASSRSGGQETQYFGPGTRLLVL.

The J gene is TRBJ2-5, the V gene TRBV5-1; TRBD2 matches at 7 bases. Germline V CDR1 and CDR2: SGHRS, YFSETQ. Losses at the gene ends were 1 base for V and 4 bases for J; bases not matched to a gene: 4. This CDR3 has 14 amino acids. As DNA, the CDR3 is TGCGCCAGCAGCTTGCGGCGGGAGAGAGAGACCCAGTACTTC. This gives the protein CASSLRRERETQYF.

J is TRBJ2-5 and V is TRBV5-1, with TRBD2 as a possible D gene (5 bases). CDR3 size: 13 residues. V was shortened by 10 bases and J by 1 base, with 14 bases between the two germline ends. The germline CDR1 and CDR2 sequences are SGHRS and YFSETQ. CDR3 bases: TGCGCCTGCCGAGGGAACCTCCAAGAGACCCAGTACTTC. This sequence encodes CACRGNLQETQYF.

This clone was observed once. This chain connects TRBV6-5 to TRBJ2-7, with TRBD2 as a possible D gene (5 bases). The germline CDR1 and CDR2 sequences are MNHEY and SVGAGI. V lost 0 bases and J lost 6, with 9 bases in between. This CDR3 is built from 13 residues. The CDR3 sequence: CASSYSEGSEQYF. The CDR3 DNA sequence: TGTGCCAGCAGTTACTCTGAAGGGAGCGAGCAGTACTTC.

The chain carries TRBV28 and TRBJ2-7, with 7 bases aligning to TRBD2. Per the germline V gene, CDR1 is MDHEN and CDR2 is SYDVKM. V was pared by 5 bases and J by 1 base, with 5 bases of the junction left unmatched. This CDR3 is built from 14 residues. CDR3 amino acids: CASSPPGGSYEQYF. In nucleotides, the CDR3 is TGTGCCAGCAGTCCTCCGGGAGGTTCCTACGAGCAGTACTTC.

The V gene is TRBV5-4, the J gene TRBJ2-3; 11 nucleotides line up with TRBD2. The CDR3 totals 17 residues. The V gene's germline CDR1 is SGHNT and CDR2 YYREEE (reference sequence). The V gene end was trimmed by 3 bases and the J gene end by 2 bases; junction bases not matched to a gene: 8. Here the CDR3 DNA reads TGTGCCAGCAGCTCAAAAACTAGCGGGGGAACCACAGATACGCAGTATTTT. Protein: CASSSKTSGGTTDTQYF.

CDR3 sequence reads: CASSTGFGGHTDTQYF. The CDR3 DNA reads TGTGCCAGCTCAACGGGCTTTGGCGGGCACACAGATACGCAGTATTTT. V and J are TRBV18 and TRBJ2-3; possible D gene TRBD2, 5 bases. V was clipped by 5 bases and J by 2 bases, with 17 bases between them. Germline loops: CDR1 KGHSH, CDR2 LQKENI. The CDR3 spans 16 residues.

This chain uses TRBV5-1 with TRBJ2-1, with D maybe TRBD2 (5 bases). V was clipped by 5 bases and J by 3 bases, with 9 bases between them. This CDR3 comprises 13 residues. The germline CDR1 and CDR2 sequences are SGHRS and YFSETQ. The CDR3 sequence: CASSLGNYNEQFF. The CDR3 coding sequence is TGCGCCAGCAGTCTCGGGAACTACAATGAGCAGTTCTTC.

The genes are TRBV7-8 and TRBJ1-1; D remains unclear. Germline V gene data show CDR1 as SGHVS and CDR2 as FQNEAQ. V lost 1 base to trimming and J lost 3 bases, with 6 bases between them. The CDR3 extends over 13 amino acids. The CDR3, as DNA: TGTGCCAGCAGCTTAGACGGGTACACTGAAGCTTTCTTT. Encoded protein: CASSLDGYTEAFF.

The chain couples TRBV29-1 to TRBJ1-1; 10 positions match TRBD1. Germline V gene lookup returns CDR1 SQVTM and CDR2 ANQGSEA. This CDR3 is 12 amino acids long. V shed 4 bases, J shed 6 bases, and the junction held 2 bases outside the gene matches. The CDR3 spells CSVGQGASEAFF. Written as DNA, the CDR3 is TGCAGCGTTGGACAGGGGGCTTCTGAAGCTTTCTTT.

V is TRBV28 and J is TRBJ2-7; no clear D. The CDR3 extends over 14 amino acids. Looked up from germline, CDR1 is MDHEN and CDR2 is SYDVKM. V lost 4 bases, J lost 4 bases, and 14 bases lay in between. In DNA, the CDR3 is TGTGCCAGCAGTTCTCGCGGCCCGAGGTACGAGCAGTACTTC. The encoded protein is CASSSRGPRYEQYF.

The rearrangement uses TRBV7-3 and TRBJ2-1; 13 nucleotides align to TRBD2. Germline CDR1 and CDR2: SGHTA and FQGTGA. Unmatched junction bases numbered 11, after V lost 5 bases and J lost 7 bases. The CDR3 is made up of 17 amino acids. The CDR3 reads CASSPPRTSGGSNEQFF. Written as DNA, the CDR3 is TGTGCCAGCAGCCCCCCGCGGACTAGCGGGGGAAGTAATGAGCAGTTCTTC.

The gene calls are TRBV2 and TRBJ1-6; possible D gene TRBD1, 6 bases. V was clipped by 6 bases and J by 13 bases, with 13 bases between them. Germline V gene lookup returns CDR1 SNHLY and CDR2 FYNNEI. The CDR3 is made up of 12 amino acids. The CDR3 coding sequence is TGTGCCAGCAGGGACAGCGACGTTCCCCTCCACTTT. Its translation: CASRDSDVPLHF.